This TCR beta chain was observed in a study of cytomegalovirus exposure and HLA in healthy donors. Study at large: Among around 200 million T cells, an earlier analysis found roughly 100 million unique TCR beta sequences.

General study findings and limits: Across donors, most TCRs were seen rarely, yet some public ones were widespread. Later on, an analysis tied roughly 17,000 TCR beta sequences to HLA alleles at 0.05 false discovery rate.

As regards this clone: What it binds is not known.

This CDR3 comprises 15 residues. Germline V gene data show CDR1 as LNHDA and CDR2 as SQIVND (reference sequence). Trimming cost V 3 bases and J 4 bases, with 13 bases left between them. Though nominally healthy at sampling, donors likely had unrecorded immune exposures. The PCR used 60 Vbeta and 13 Jbeta primers. Using immunoSEQ multiplex PCR, the repertoire was profiled, and TCRdb retains in-frame clones only, with some absent. The repertoire holds approximately 280,000 clones, with 86% as singletons. This TCR derives from a man aged 35 to 55 in good health and CMV-seropositive. The chain carries TRBV19 and TRBJ2-1; perhaps TRBD2 as D (6 bases). The specimen was PBMCs. CDR3 sequence (DNA): TGTGCCAGTAGTATCGCGGGGACCCTTTACAATGAGCAGTTCTTC. Translated, it gives CASSIAGTLYNEQFF.